Listed below are T cell receptor beta chains from one sample, sequenced in a study of T cell repertoires in cytomegalovirus infection. TCRdb itself ran the reads through MiXCR, one entry per CDR3 protein. The table lists a few hundred thousand distinct CDR3 sequences, more than 8% of them singletons. Sequenced input: PBMCs. The source of these receptors is a human donor in good health (CMV status not recorded). Some clones in this sample may be carry-over from other donors' samples. Both conserved end residues are part of each CDR3. The D gene is left open where the match is weak.

CDR3 length: 14; D gene: .; J gene: TRBJ1-2; V gene: TRBV6-6; CDR3 protein: CASSYSGGLGGYTF
CDR3 length: 18; D gene: TRBD2; J gene: TRBJ2-5; V gene: TRBV14; CDR3 protein: CASSQLGGDYSHQETQYF
CDR3 length: 14; D gene: .; J gene: TRBJ1-2; V gene: TRBV7-8; CDR3 protein: CASSLARGFSGYTF
CDR3 length: 11; D gene: TRBD1; J gene: TRBJ2-7; V gene: TRBV7-9; CDR3 protein: CASGTAYEQYF
CDR3 length: 14; D gene: .; J gene: TRBJ1-5; V gene: TRBV20-1; CDR3 protein: CSASPGGSGQPQHF
CDR3 length: 16; D gene: TRBD1; J gene: TRBJ2-1; V gene: TRBV15; CDR3 protein: CATGRSGQSIYNEQFF
CDR3 length: 13; D gene: .; J gene: TRBJ2-7; V gene: TRBV20-1; CDR3 protein: CSATYSRSYEQYF
CDR3 length: 13; D gene: .; J gene: TRBJ1-4; V gene: TRBV7-2; CDR3 protein: CASSRLRGEKLFF
CDR3 length: 15; D gene: .; J gene: TRBJ2-7; V gene: TRBV7-2; CDR3 protein: CASSSEGGLSYEQYF
CDR3 length: 15; D gene: .; J gene: TRBJ2-5; V gene: TRBV7-8; CDR3 protein: CASSLTRGTQETQYF